This T cell receptor (beta chain) was profiled in a study of blood T cell repertoires in COVID-19. Study in general: Sources were T cells, B-cell-depleted T cells, or PBMCs; the material itself was cDNA or gDNA.

Produced via immunoSEQ multiplex PCR; TCRdb's table is partial and in-frame only. Among fewer than 300,000 clones listed, 80% to 90% were seen once. The sequencing sample was made of peripheral blood. The sequence was collected from a woman aged 25 to 45 with COVID-19, enrolled during active disease.

This chain's CDR3 is CASSQSSGGAFEQYF. In nucleotides, the CDR3 is TGCGCCAGCAGCCAAAGCAGCGGGGGGGCTTTCGAGCAGTACTTC. The chain uses TRBV4-1 and TRBJ2-7, with TRBD2 matching over 10 bases. This CDR3 contains 15 residues. Germline CDR1 MGHRA, CDR2 YSYEKL. The junction had 7 bases not matched to a gene; V was cut back by 2 bases and J by 6 bases.